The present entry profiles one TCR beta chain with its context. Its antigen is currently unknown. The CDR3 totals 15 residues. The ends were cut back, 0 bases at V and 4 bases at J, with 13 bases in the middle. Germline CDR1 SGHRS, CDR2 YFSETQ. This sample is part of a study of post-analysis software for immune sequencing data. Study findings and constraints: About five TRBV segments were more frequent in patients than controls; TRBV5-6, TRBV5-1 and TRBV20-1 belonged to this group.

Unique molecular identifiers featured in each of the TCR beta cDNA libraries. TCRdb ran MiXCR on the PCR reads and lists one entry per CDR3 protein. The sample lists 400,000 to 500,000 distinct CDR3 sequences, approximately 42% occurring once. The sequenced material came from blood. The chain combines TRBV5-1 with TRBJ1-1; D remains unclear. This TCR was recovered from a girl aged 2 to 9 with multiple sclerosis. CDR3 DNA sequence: TGCGCCAGCAGCTTGGTGCTAGGGCGGGTCACTGAAGCTTTCTTT. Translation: CASSLVLGRVTEAFF.